Presented here are 16 T cell receptor beta chains from one specimen sequenced in a study of vaccination and CD4 T cells after COVID-19. Treatment of the sample: approximately 9-day PBMC culture with coronavirus spike peptide pools or control peptides (ViraFEST assay). Their target antigens are unknown. The Oncomine TCR Beta short-read assay was applied to DNA of cultured CD4+ T cells. TCRdb used MiXCR to reprocess the PCR reads, holding one entry per CDR3 protein. The sample contains approximately 15,000 distinct CDR3 sequences, roughly 48% of which appear only once. Specimen: CD4+ T cells from blood, cultured in vitro. The receptors come from a human donor who had recovered from COVID-19.

The chain combines TRBV15 with TRBJ1-1; maybe TRBD1 (6 bases). Trimming left V 6 bases short and J 5 bases short, with 13 bases between. This CDR3 has 13 residues. From germline, CDR1 is LNHNV and CDR2 YYDKDF (reference sequence). As DNA, the CDR3 is TGTGCCACCAGGCCACAGGGTTGGACTGAAGCTTTCTTT. Its translation: CATRPQGWTEAFF.

This rearrangement joins TRBV20-1 to TRBJ1-5; no reliable D call. There are 11 residues in the CDR3. V was trimmed by 2 bases and J by 6 bases, leaving 5 bases between them. The germline V gene encodes CDR1 DFQATT and CDR2 SNEGSKA (reference sequence). Here the CDR3 DNA reads TGCAGTGCTAGAAACGCTCAGCCCCAGCATTTT. This encodes CSARNAQPQHF.

V is TRBV10-3 and J is TRBJ2-1; D tentatively fits TRBD1 or TRBD2 (5 bases each). V was cut by 10 bases and J by 9 bases, with 13 bases left in between. Germline CDR1 reads ENHRY; CDR2 reads SYGVKD. The CDR3 contains 11 residues. The CDR3 region has the DNA TGTGCCACCGGGGCGGCGGGTGAGCAGTTCTTC. This encodes CATGAAGEQFF.

The chain couples TRBV12-3 or TRBV12-4 to TRBJ1-2, with D tentatively TRBD1 (6 bases). The CDR3 runs to 17 residues. The ends were cut back, 3 bases at V and 7 bases at J, with 24 bases in the middle. CDR3 region: CASSLNPGWQGIVGYTF. The DNA for the CDR3 is TGTGCCAGCAGTTTGAACCCGGGCTGGCAGGGGATCGTTGGCTACACCTTC.

V usage is TRBV6-2 or TRBV6-3 and J usage is TRBJ1-5, with D perhaps matching TRBD1 (5 bases). V lost 5 bases, J lost 0 bases, and 14 bases lay in between. The CDR3 extends over 16 amino acids. Germline V gene sequence: CDR1 MNHEY, CDR2 SVGEGT. CDR3 region: CASSKTGGLSNQPQHF. CDR3 in DNA: TGTGCCAGCAGTAAGACGGGGGGACTTAGCAATCAGCCCCAGCATTTT.

This sequence joins TRBV12-3 or TRBV12-4 and TRBJ2-3; TRBD1 agrees at 7 bases. After removal of 5 bases from V and 5 bases from J, the junction contained 13 bases not matched to a gene. The length of the CDR3 is 16 residues. CDR3 loop: CASSQTRGQQRDTQYF. The CDR3 nucleotides are TGTGCCAGCAGTCAGACCCGGGGACAGCAGAGAGATACGCAGTATTTT.

This chain links TRBV7-3 with TRBJ2-3; TRBD2 matches at 14 bases. V shed 5 bases and J 4 bases; nucleotides not matched to a gene: 5. Germline lookup yields CDR1 SGHTA and CDR2 FQGTGA. CDR3 length: 16 residues. The CDR3 DNA sequence: TGTGCCAGCAGCCCCCTGACTAGCGGGGGGGCAGATACGCAGTATTTT. Its protein is CASSPLTSGGADTQYF. Full variable domain (remainder filled in from reference TRBV7-3 and TRBJ2-3): GAGVSQTPSNKVTEKGKYVELRCDPISGHTALYWYRQSLGQGPEFLIYFQGTGAADDSGLPNDRFFAVRPEGSVSTLKIQRTERGDSAVYLCASSPLTSGGADTQYFGPGTRLTVL.

The chain links TRBV6-1 to TRBJ1-4; D is uncertain. The germline V gene encodes CDR1 MNHNS and CDR2 SASEGT. The CDR3 runs to 14 residues. The V end lost 6 bases, the J end lost 0 bases, and 8 bases lay between the germline ends. CDR3 bases: TGTGCCAGCAGCACGCGTGCAACTAATGAAAAACTGTTTTTT. Amino acids: CASSTRATNEKLFF.

V is TRBV20-1 and J is TRBJ2-1; TRBD2 matches at 11 bases. CDR3 length equals 15 residues. Trimming took 5 bases from V and 7 from J; bases not matched to a gene: 10. Per germline, CDR1 DFQATT and CDR2 SNEGSKA (reference sequence). CDR3 sequence (DNA): TGCAGTGCTCGTAGCGGGAGGGCCCTTCCGAATGAGCAGTTCTTC. Translation: CSARSGRALPNEQFF.

The chain employs TRBV10-2 and TRBJ2-7; 7 bases line up with TRBD2. Trimming removed 8 bases from V and 8 bases from J; junction bases left unmatched: 12. The germline V gene has CDR1 WSHSY and CDR2 SAAADI. The CDR3 loop spans 13 amino acids. CDR3 nucleotide sequence: TGCGCCAGCGAGGGACTAACCGGATTAAAGCAGTACTTC. Protein sequence: CASEGLTGLKQYF.

This clonotype was picked up a small number of times. The V call is TRBV6-4, the J call TRBJ1-5, with a tentative D call TRBD1 (5 bases). This CDR3 has 17 residues. Germline CDR1 is MRHNA and CDR2 is SNTAGT. The V and J ends lost 10 bases and 4 bases respectively, with 26 bases between them. The CDR3 is CAIPGGRGPRPNQPQHF. The CDR3 DNA reads as TGTGCCATTCCTGGGGGTCGGGGCCCTCGGCCGAATCAGCCCCAGCATTTT.

This clonotype has just a few counts. This sequence joins TRBV18 and TRBJ2-7; 9 bases line up with TRBD1. Germline V gives CDR1 KGHSH, CDR2 LQKENI. V lost 3 bases and J lost 3; bases outside the gene matches: 6. This CDR3 region has 15 residues. The CDR3 DNA sequence: TGTGCCAGCTCACCGGGGACAGGGCGAATCTACGAGCAGTACTTC. Its translation is CASSPGTGRIYEQYF. The full variable domain, with the rest looked up from reference TRBV18 and TRBJ2-7, is NAGVMQNPRHLVRRRGQEARLRCSPMKGHSHVYWYRQLPEEGLKFMVYLQKENIIDESGMPKERFSAEFPKEGPSILRIQQVVRGDSAAYFCASSPGTGRIYEQYFGPGTRLTVT.

This sequence joins TRBV19 and TRBJ2-7, with D tentatively TRBD1 or TRBD2 (9 bases each). Trimming pared 5 bases from V and 2 bases from J, leaving 16 bases between. Germline CDR1 is LNHDA and CDR2 is SQIVND (reference sequence). CDR3 size: 15 residues. CDR3 in amino acids: CASSLAGQGTYEQYF. Written as DNA, the CDR3 is TGTGCCAGTAGTCTAGCGGGACAGGGAACCTACGAGCAGTACTTC. The variable domain in full, completed from reference TRBV19 and TRBJ2-7, reads DGGITQSPKYLFRKEGQNVTLSCEQNLNHDAMYWYRQDPGQGLRLIYYSQIVNDFQKGDIAEGYSVSREKKESFPLTVTSAQKNPTAFYLCASSLAGQGTYEQYFGPGTRLTVT.

The chain couples TRBV10-3 to TRBJ2-7; D may be TRBD1 or TRBD2 (6 bases each). The CDR3 extends over 16 amino acids. Trimming shortened V by 2 bases and J by 2 bases, and 16 bases separated the two germline ends. Germline loops: CDR1 ENHRY, CDR2 SYGVKD. Written as DNA, the CDR3 is TGTGCCATCAGTGAGACAGGACAGAGGACTACCTACGAGCAGTACTTC. This sequence encodes CAISETGQRTTYEQYF.

The chain joins TRBV20-1 to TRBJ2-3; possibly TRBD1 for D (6 bases). This CDR3 is built from 15 residues. V lost 0 bases and J lost 2, with 12 bases in between. Germline V gene sequence: CDR1 DFQATT, CDR2 SNEGSKA (reference sequence). The CDR3 reads CSAREVGAYTDTQYF. The CDR3 nucleotides are TGCAGTGCTAGAGAGGTGGGGGCTTACACAGATACGCAGTATTTT.

The chain employs TRBV9 and TRBJ1-1; TRBD1 agrees at 7 bases. Per the germline V gene, CDR1 is SGDLS and CDR2 is YYNGEE. V shed 0 bases, J shed 2 bases, and the junction held 4 bases outside the gene matches. CDR3 size: 15 residues. The CDR3 sequence: CASSVGYRGNTEAFF. CDR3 nucleotides: TGTGCCAGCAGCGTAGGATACAGGGGAAACACTGAAGCTTTCTTT. Using reference TRBV9 and TRBJ1-1 for the parts outside the CDR3, the full variable domain is DSGVTQTPKHLITATGQRVTLRCSPRSGDLSVYWYQQSLDQGLQFLIQYYNGEERAKGNILERFSAQQFPDLHSELNLSSLELGDSALYFCASSVGYRGNTEAFFGQGTRLTVV.